This entry lists 8 T cell receptor beta chains sequenced from one sample in a study of early T cells in non-severe SARS-CoV-2 infection. TCRdb itself ran the 5' RACE reads through MiXCR, one entry per CDR3 protein. The sample yields fewer than 65,000 distinct CDR3 sequences, over 4.5% seen once. The sequencing used whole blood, collected at baseline. The receptors derive from an adult who was a healthcare worker with PCR-confirmed SARS-CoV-2 infection or an uninfected control (not recorded which).

This clonotype has a handful of counts. The chain has TRBV5-1 and TRBJ2-7, with 7 bases lining up with TRBD2. Germline CDR1 reads SGHRS; CDR2 reads YFSETQ. This CDR3 has 13 amino acids. V was clipped by 0 bases and J by 6 bases; unmatched bases: 3. The CDR3 reads CASSLGEGTEQYF. CDR3 DNA sequence: TGCGCCAGCAGCTTGGGGGAGGGTACCGAGCAGTACTTC.

This clonotype was seen repeatedly, ten times or more. The chain uses TRBV29-1 and TRBJ1-3; 8 nucleotides match TRBD1. Per germline, CDR1 SQVTM and CDR2 ANQGSEA. CDR3 size: 14 residues. Trimming took 3 bases from V and 4 from J; bases not matched to a gene: 5. For the CDR3, the DNA is TGCAGCGTTGAGATGAGGACAGGGGGAAACACCATATATTTT. It translates to CSVEMRTGGNTIYF.

This clonotype was detected ten times or more. The J gene is TRBJ1-5, the V gene TRBV19; the D is unclear. CDR1 and CDR2 from the germline V gene are LNHDA and SQIVND (reference sequence). V lost 3 bases to trimming and J lost 6 bases, with 15 bases between them. The CDR3 loop spans 15 amino acids. The CDR3 DNA reads as TGTGCCAGTAGTATGAGCTTGCATTGGATTCAGCCCCAGCATTTT. As protein: CASSMSLHWIQPQHF.

In this sample, this clonotype turned up many times. The chain carries TRBV7-9 and TRBJ1-2, with D unresolved. This CDR3 contains 13 residues. Germline CDR1 reads SEHNR; CDR2 reads FQNEAQ (reference sequence). With 5 bases removed from V and 4 bases from J, the gap between germline ends came to 11 bases. CDR3 residues: CASSPNLSYGYTF. CDR3 nucleotide sequence: TGTGCCAGCAGCCCCAATCTGTCCTATGGCTACACCTTC.

This clonotype was detected many times. V is TRBV29-1 and J is TRBJ2-3, with 8 bases fitting TRBD2. Germline V gene sequence: CDR1 SQVTM, CDR2 ANQGSEA. This CDR3 comprises 14 residues. After removal of 5 bases from V and 4 bases from J, the junction contained 8 bases not matched to a gene. DNA for the CDR3: TGCAGCGTTAGACGGGAGGGCCGAGCAGATACGCAGTATTTT. It is translated as CSVRREGRADTQYF.

In its sample, this clonotype was seen many times. This chain links TRBV28 with TRBJ2-7; 8 bases map to TRBD2. Trimming cost V 3 bases and J 2 bases; bases outside gene matches: 12. The V gene's germline CDR1 is MDHEN and CDR2 SYDVKM. This CDR3 contains 17 residues. The CDR3 spells CASSFPPRLANAYEQYF. CDR3 nucleotide sequence: TGTGCCAGCAGTTTCCCTCCCCGACTAGCGAACGCCTACGAGCAGTACTTC.

This clonotype showed up many times. This chain links TRBV7-2 with TRBJ2-3, with no clear D. The CDR3 loop spans 13 amino acids. Germline CDR1 is SGHTA and CDR2 is FQGNSA. V was pared by 3 bases and J by 2 bases, with 6 bases between. CDR3 sequence: CASSFPNTDTQYF. CDR3 DNA: TGTGCCAGCAGCTTTCCTAACACAGATACGCAGTATTTT.

The chain combines TRBV19 with TRBJ1-2, with 11 bases matching TRBD1. Germline V gene data show CDR1 as LNHDA and CDR2 as SQIVND (reference sequence). After removal of 4 bases from V and 7 bases from J, the junction contained 8 bases not matched to a gene. This CDR3 region has 15 residues. CDR3 DNA: TGTGCCAGTAGTACCTCCTGGACAGGGGGCGTTGGCTACACCTTC. This translates into CASSTSWTGGVGYTF.